Listed here are 24 T cell receptor beta chains from one sample, sequenced in a study of T cells in Graves' hyperthyroidism and ophthalmopathy. There were TCR beta CDR3 regions amplified from RNA transcripts. RT-PCR in the first round (using the HTBI primer set) targeted the TCR CDR3. A single record per CDR3 protein comes from TCRdb applying MiXCR to the multiplex PCR reads. Among about 160,000 distinct CDR3 sequences listed, about 9% were seen once. Sequenced material: blood. The receptors originated from a woman younger than 30 with Graves' hyperthyroidism that later progressed to Graves' ophthalmopathy.

This clonotype appeared many times. V usage is TRBV18 and J usage is TRBJ1-4; D gene unclear. Trimming removed 3 bases at V and 5 bases at J, with 7 bases between. In germline, CDR1 is KGHSH, CDR2 LQKENI. The CDR3 has 13 residues. The CDR3 sequence is CASSPLQNEKLFF. The CDR3 DNA reads as TGTGCCAGCTCACCTCTCCAGAATGAAAAACTGTTTTTT. Combining the CDR3 with reference TRBV18 and TRBJ1-4 gives the whole variable domain NAGVMQNPRHLVRRRGQEARLRCSPMKGHSHVYWYRQLPEEGLKFMVYLQKENIIDESGMPKERFSAEFPKEGPSILRIQQVVRGDSAAYFCASSPLQNEKLFFGSGTQLSVL.

Ten or more counts support this clonotype. The chain employs TRBV3-1 and TRBJ2-1, with D possibly TRBD2 on 6 matching bases. CDR1 LGHDT and CDR2 YNNKEL come from the germline V gene (reference sequence). Deletions cut 4 bases from V and 1 base from J, with 14 bases between. This CDR3 is built from 16 residues. This chain's CDR3 is CASSLALEGSYNEQFF. CDR3 sequence (DNA): TGTGCCAGCAGCCTAGCCTTGGAGGGATCCTACAATGAGCAGTTCTTC.

The V and J genes are TRBV6-1 and TRBJ1-1; TRBD1 aligns across 9 bases. Losses at the gene ends were 6 bases for V and 0 bases for J; bases not matched to a gene: 8. The germline gives CDR1 MNHNS, CDR2 SASEGT. The CDR3 totals 16 residues. The CDR3 spells CASRLGQGTMNTEAFF. The CDR3 DNA sequence: TGTGCCAGCAGACTAGGACAGGGGACGATGAACACTGAAGCTTTCTTT.

This clonotype appeared many times. CDR3 protein: CASSPRTGAGEKLFF. The CDR3 nucleotides read TGTGCCAGCAGCCCTCGAACGGGGGCAGGTGAAAAACTGTTTTTT. This chain connects TRBV28 to TRBJ1-4; D is possibly TRBD1 (6 bases). Trimming took 6 bases from V and 7 from J, leaving 18 bases between them. This CDR3 has 15 amino acids. The germline gives CDR1 MDHEN, CDR2 SYDVKM. The variable domain in full, with the rest retrieved from reference TRBV28 and TRBJ1-4, is DVKVTQSSRYLVKRTGEKVFLECVQDMDHENMFWYRQDPGLGLRLIYFSYDVKMKEKGDIPEGYSVSREKKERFSLILESASTNQTSMYLCASSPRTGAGEKLFFGSGTQLSVL.

V usage is TRBV5-1 and J usage is TRBJ2-5, with D possibly TRBD1 on 6 matching bases. The CDR3 is made up of 16 amino acids. V lost 3 bases and J 2 bases, leaving 17 bases between the germline ends. Per the germline V gene, CDR1 is SGHRS and CDR2 is YFSETQ. The CDR3 DNA follows: TGCGCCAGCAGCTCCTCATCCGGGACATTGCAAGAGACCCAGTACTTC. This translates into CASSSSSGTLQETQYF.

The table lists this clonotype with many counts. This rearrangement joins TRBV19 to TRBJ2-5; maybe TRBD1 (5 bases). In germline, CDR1 is LNHDA, CDR2 SQIVND (reference sequence). Between the trimmed V and J ends, which lost 5 bases and 4 bases, there was a span of 11 bases. CDR3 length: 13 amino acids. CDR3 nucleotides: TGTGCCAGTAGTTACAGGTTTCCAGAGACCCAGTACTTC. Encoded protein: CASSYRFPETQYF.

This clonotype was counted only a few times. Mismatch with germline at one junction end may stem from a read error. The rearrangement joins TRBV6-1 to TRBJ2-1, with D possibly matching TRBD2 (6 bases). This CDR3 contains 12 residues. Germline V lookup: CDR1 MNHNS, CDR2 SASEGT. CDR3 DNA: TGTACCAGCAGCCACGGGGGTAATGAGCAGTTCTTC. Translated: CTSSHGGNEQFF.

The chain combines TRBV7-3 with TRBJ1-2; 7 bases align to TRBD1. This CDR3 is built from 14 residues. Looked up from germline, CDR1 is SGHTA and CDR2 is FQGTGA. J was trimmed by 4 bases and V by 0 bases; bases with no gene match: 2. CDR3 coding DNA: TGTGCCAGCAGCTTAACGCCAGGGGGCTATGGCTACACCTTC. Protein: CASSLTPGGYGYTF.

This clonotype was detected a few times. V and J are TRBV6-1 and TRBJ2-4; 7 positions agree with TRBD2. The germline V gene has CDR1 MNHNS and CDR2 SASEGT. The CDR3 covers 14 residues. V shed 7 bases, J shed 8 bases, and the junction held 11 bases outside the gene matches. The CDR3 protein is CASKGGGIRDIQYF. In DNA, the CDR3 is TGTGCCAGCAAGGGCGGGGGAATACGGGACATTCAGTACTTC.

Points on this clonotype: This sequence may be a read error, since a much larger clone differs from it by one base. The CDR3 spells CTWETGSGTGEQYF. For the CDR3, the DNA is TGTACCTGGGAGACAGGGTCCGGTACGGGCGAGCAGTACTTC. The chain combines TRBV30 with TRBJ2-7; the match to TRBD1 covers 7 bases. The CDR3 consists of 14 residues. Germline V gene sequence: CDR1 GTSNPN, CDR2 SVGIG (reference sequence). The full variable domain, its missing parts supplied by reference TRBV30 and TRBJ2-7, is SQTIHQWPATLVQPVGSPLSLECTVEGTSNPNLYWYRQAAGRGLQLLFYSVGIGQISSEVPQNLSASRPQDRQFILSSKKLLLSDSGFYLCTWETGSGTGEQYFGPGTRLTVT.

This clonotype was counted ten times or more. The chain is built from TRBV27 and TRBJ1-2; D might be TRBD1 (5 bases). Germline V gene data show CDR1 as MNHEY and CDR2 as SMNVEV (reference sequence). This CDR3 contains 13 residues. With 6 bases removed from V and 4 bases from J, the gap between germline ends came to 12 bases. The CDR3 loop reads CASSPSGPYGYTF. CDR3 bases: TGTGCCAGCAGCCCATCAGGGCCCTATGGCTACACCTTC.

Ten or more counts support this clonotype. The chain recombines TRBV25-1 with TRBJ2-7, with 8 bases matching TRBD1. The CDR3 sequence is 12 residues long. The V segment lost 8 bases and the J segment 2 bases; nucleotides outside the gene matches: 2. Per the germline V gene, CDR1 is MGHDK and CDR2 is SYGVNS. CDR3: CASGRGPYEQYF. In DNA form, the CDR3 reads TGTGCCAGCGGCAGGGGGCCCTACGAGCAGTACTTC.

The sample holds many counts of this clonotype. The J gene is TRBJ1-1, the V gene TRBV10-3, with TRBD1 matching over 8 bases. Germline CDR1 and CDR2: ENHRY and SYGVKD. The V gene end was trimmed by 2 bases and the J gene end by 1 base; junction bases not matched to a gene: 0. CDR3 length: 14 amino acids. The CDR3 loop is CAISEDRGNTEAFF. The CDR3 DNA is TGTGCCATCAGTGAGGACAGGGGGAACACTGAAGCTTTCTTT.

This clonotype was detected ten times or more. The chain joins TRBV5-1 to TRBJ1-1; TRBD1 might be the D (5 bases). Germline assignment: CDR1 SGHRS and CDR2 YFSETQ. Trimming removed 4 bases at V and 4 bases at J, with 14 bases between. The CDR3 runs to 14 residues. CDR3 in DNA: TGCGCCAGCAGCCCTGGAGGGGTTGGCACTGAAGCTTTCTTT. Its protein is CASSPGGVGTEAFF.

This clonotype has a count of ten or more. V and J are TRBV20-1 and TRBJ1-4, with D perhaps TRBD1 (6 bases). Germline lookup yields CDR1 DFQATT and CDR2 SNEGSKA (reference sequence). Trimming removed 6 bases from V and 0 bases from J, with 17 bases in between. The CDR3 is 16 residues long. CDR3: CSAPVGGPTTNEKLFF. The DNA for the CDR3 is TGCAGTGCCCCCGTGGGGGGCCCCACAACTAATGAAAAACTGTTTTTT.

The V and J genes are TRBV6-1 and TRBJ1-3, with no clear D. CDR3 length: 15 residues. The V gene lost 2 bases and the J gene lost 4 bases, with 12 bases spanning the gap. Germline V lookup: CDR1 MNHNS, CDR2 SASEGT. This chain's CDR3 is CASSEYGVEGNTIYF. CDR3 in DNA: TGTGCCAGCAGTGAATACGGGGTAGAGGGAAACACCATATATTTT.

In its sample, this clonotype was seen many times. The chain uses TRBV28 and TRBJ1-1; D remains unclear. Per the germline V gene, CDR1 is MDHEN and CDR2 is SYDVKM. The germline V and J ends were trimmed by 3 bases and 7 bases, with 15 bases remaining between them. The CDR3 has 14 amino acids. In DNA form, the CDR3 reads TGTGCCAGCAGTTTTTTTAACCTCTATGGTGAAGCTTTCTTT. It translates to CASSFFNLYGEAFF.

The rearrangement uses TRBV4-2 and TRBJ1-1; the D gene is possibly TRBD1 (6 bases). CDR1 and CDR2 from the germline V gene are LGHNA and YNFKEQ. CDR3 length: 17 residues. Trimming removed 4 bases from V and 3 bases from J, with 21 bases in between. The CDR3 spells CASSPMDSLESHTEAFF. The CDR3 nucleotides read TGTGCCAGCAGCCCAATGGACAGTTTAGAAAGTCACACTGAAGCTTTCTTT.

This clonotype was detected ten times or more. The chain couples TRBV24-1 to TRBJ2-3, with D unresolved. Germline-derived CDR1 and CDR2 are KGHDR and SFDVKD. The CDR3 runs 12 residues. Trimming shortened V by 5 bases and J by 4 bases, and 6 bases separated the two germline ends. CDR3 region: CATSVTPDTQYF. The CDR3 DNA is TGTGCCACCAGTGTTACGCCAGATACGCAGTATTTT.

This clonotype appeared many times. V usage is TRBV28 and J usage is TRBJ2-7; D not certain. Germline CDR1 is MDHEN and CDR2 is SYDVKM. The CDR3 extends over 12 amino acids. The V end lost 4 bases, the J end lost 3 bases, and 7 bases lay between the germline ends. This chain's CDR3 is CASSSRHYEQYF. CDR3 sequence (DNA): TGTGCCAGCAGTTCAAGACACTACGAGCAGTACTTC.

In this sample, this clonotype turned up many times. Its ends do not fully match the called genes, so a read error is possible. The gene calls are TRBV20-1 and TRBJ2-7, with D perhaps TRBD1 (5 bases). The CDR3 covers 13 residues. Looked up from germline, CDR1 is DFQATT and CDR2 is SNEGSKA (reference sequence). This chain's CDR3 is CSVRYRMKDEQYF. The CDR3, as DNA: TGCAGTGTTAGATACAGGATGAAGGACGAGCAGTACTTC.

This clonotype was seen repeatedly, ten times or more. The rearrangement uses TRBV20-1 and TRBJ2-1, with TRBD2 matching 11 bases. The CDR3 contains 15 residues. V gave up 6 bases and J gave up 7 bases; unmatched junction bases: 11. Germline V gives CDR1 DFQATT, CDR2 SNEGSKA (reference sequence). In nucleotides, the CDR3 is TGCAGTGCGGCAAATAGCGGGGGGGCGAGGAATGAGCAGTTCTTC. Residues: CSAANSGGARNEQFF.

Worth noting for this clonotype: A much larger clone sits a single nucleotide away, making a read error possible. The rearrangement uses TRBV7-2 and TRBJ2-7; the D gene is possibly TRBD1 (5 bases). V gave up 5 bases and J gave up 2 bases, with 16 bases separating them. The CDR3 length is 15 residues. CDR1 SGHTA and CDR2 FQGNSA come from the germline V gene. The CDR3 sequence: CASSIRRQGPYEQYF. The CDR3, as DNA: TGTGCCAGCAGCATAAGAAGGCAGGGCCCCTACGAGCAGTACTTC.

This clonotype was observed many times. The V call is TRBV30, the J call TRBJ2-1; perhaps TRBD1 as D (5 bases). The CDR3 runs to 11 residues. CDR1 and CDR2 from the germline V gene are GTSNPN and SVGIG (reference sequence). The V and J ends lost 3 bases and 7 bases respectively, with 7 bases between them. DNA of the CDR3: TGTGCCTGGAGGAAGGGGAATGAGCAGTTCTTC. The encoded protein is CAWRKGNEQFF.